This is a list of T cell receptor beta chains from one sample in a study of CD8 T cells in ankylosing spondylitis. MiXCR was run by TCRdb on the 5' RACE reads, yielding one entry per CDR3 protein. Of about 330,000 distinct CDR3 sequences in the sample, 7% to 9% were seen once. The sequenced sample consisted of blood, either unsorted or a sorted T cell fraction (not recorded which). These receptors were obtained from a male donor with ankylosing spondylitis. The CDR3 runs from the conserved cysteine through the conserved F or W. A D gene is named only where the DNA matches it firmly. The size of a clone is reported for some rows only, either as once, few or many, or as a class for expanded clones.

TRBV12-3/TRBV12-4	NA	TRBJ2-7	few	CASSLGRQSLKQYF	TGTGCCAGCAGTTTGGGACGGCAGTCGTTAAAGCAGTACTTC
TRBV12-3/TRBV12-4	NA	TRBJ2-4	many	CASSSGLAAGVQYF	TGTGCCAGCAGTTCCGGACTTGCAGCTGGGGTTCAGTACTTC
TRBV10-3	NA	TRBJ1-1	few	CAISVDSGLRTEAFF	TGTGCCATCAGTGTAGATTCAGGGCTGCGGACTGAAGCTTTCTTT
TRBV2	NA	TRBJ2-5	NA	CASSDLKFFVETQYF	TGTGCCAGCAGTGATTTAAAATTCTTCGTCGAGACCCAGTACTTC
TRBV7-9	NA	TRBJ1-2	few	CASSFMGQKNYGYTF	TGTGCCAGCAGCTTCATGGGGCAGAAAAACTATGGCTACACCTTC
TRBV29-1	TRBD2	TRBJ2-2	many	CSVEGLTSSGYTGELFF	TGCAGCGTCGAGGGGCTTACGTCTAGCGGGTACACCGGGGAGCTGTTTTTT
TRBV4-1	NA	TRBJ1-6	NA	CASSQDFRGSPLHF	TGCGCCAGCAGCCAAGATTTCAGGGGCTCACCCCTCCACTTT
TRBV4-3	TRBD2	TRBJ2-3	many	CASSQDPGRAADTQYF	TGCGCCAGCAGCCAAGATCCCGGGAGGGCCGCAGATACGCAGTATTTT
TRBV11-2	TRBD1	TRBJ1-1	NA	CASSFPSTGLAFF	TGTGCCAGCAGCTTCCCTTCGACAGGGTTGGCTTTCTTT
TRBV20-1	NA	TRBJ2-2	NA	CSASTGLANTGELFF	TGCAGTGCTTCCACAGGCCTCGCGAACACCGGGGAGCTGTTTTTT
TRBV28	NA	TRBJ2-3	NA	CASSFGRGADTQYF	TGTGCCAGCAGTTTTGGGAGAGGCGCAGATACGCAGTATTTT
TRBV9	NA	TRBJ1-2	NA	CASSQFLDEDYGYTF	TGTGCCAGCAGTCAATTTCTAGACGAGGACTATGGCTACACCTTC
TRBV18	NA	TRBJ2-2	many	CASSRRTDEAGELFF	TGTGCCAGCTCACGTCGGACAGACGAGGCCGGGGAGCTGTTTTTT
TRBV10-3	TRBD2	TRBJ2-3	NA	CAISEAGTSGSWDTQYF	TGTGCCATCAGTGAGGCCGGGACTAGCGGGAGTTGGGATACGCAGTATTTT
TRBV12-3/TRBV12-4	NA	TRBJ1-5	NA	CASSLEFTGQPQHF	TGTGCCAGCAGTTTAGAGTTCACGGGTCAGCCCCAGCATTTT
TRBV3-1	NA	TRBJ1-1	few	CASSQDWDTGSEAFF	TGTGCCAGCAGCCAAGATTGGGACACAGGCAGTGAAGCTTTCTTT
TRBV5-1	NA	TRBJ1-1	few	CASSADSALNTEAFF	TGCGCCAGCAGCGCCGACAGTGCCTTGAACACTGAAGCTTTCTTT
TRBV5-1	TRBD2	TRBJ2-1	many	CASSFTGTSGPNEQFF	TGCGCCAGCAGCTTTACCGGGACTAGCGGGCCCAATGAGCAGTTCTTC
TRBV5-1	NA	TRBJ1-2	NA	CASSSGLGVRGYGYTF	TGCGCCAGCAGCTCAGGCCTCGGCGTCAGGGGCTATGGCTACACCTTC
TRBV6-1	TRBD1	TRBJ2-7	NA	CASIQTGTGAIYEQYF	TGTGCCAGCATCCAAACCGGGACAGGGGCCATCTACGAGCAGTACTTC
TRBV24-1	NA	TRBJ2-5	NA	CATSAGNQETQYF	TGTGCCACCAGTGCGGGGAACCAAGAGACCCAGTACTTC
TRBV7-2	NA	TRBJ2-2	few	CASSGQPNTGELFF	TGTGCCAGCAGCGGACAGCCGAACACCGGGGAGCTGTTTTTT
TRBV5-1	NA	TRBJ2-1	NA	CASSLGVGEQFF	TGCGCCAGCAGCTTGGGCGTTGGTGAGCAGTTCTTC
TRBV4-3	NA	TRBJ2-3	NA	CASSQDRMGSTDTQYF	TGCGCCAGCAGCCAAGATAGGATGGGTAGCACAGATACGCAGTATTTT
TRBV2	TRBD2	TRBJ2-5	many	CAGKSGSSAETQYF	TGTGCCGGAAAAAGCGGGAGTTCAGCAGAGACCCAGTACTTC
TRBV25-1	TRBD1	TRBJ1-2	many	CASSGYRGLTDGYTF	TGTGCCAGCAGTGGGTACAGGGGTTTAACGGATGGCTACACCTTC
TRBV24-1	TRBD2	TRBJ2-2	NA	CATSDPGTSGRELFF	TGTGCCACCAGTGATCCCGGGACTAGCGGCCGGGAGCTGTTTTTT
TRBV7-9	NA	TRBJ2-1	NA	CASSPGWEQFF	TGTGCCAGCAGCCCAGGATGGGAGCAGTTCTTC
TRBV5-1	TRBD1	TRBJ2-2	NA	CASSRGQATGELFF	TGCGCCAGCAGCAGGGGACAGGCCACCGGGGAGCTGTTTTTT
TRBV7-9	TRBD1	TRBJ2-7	few	CASFSTSGTVKSYEQYF	TGTGCCAGCTTTTCCACTTCCGGGACAGTTAAATCCTACGAGCAGTACTTC
TRBV2	TRBD1	TRBJ2-5	few	CASSADRTRTQYF	TGTGCCAGCAGTGCGGACAGGACCAGGACCCAGTACTTC
TRBV5-1	TRBD2	TRBJ2-1	NA	CASSPGTSITRNEQFF	TGCGCCAGCAGCCCGGGGACTAGCATTACAAGGAATGAGCAGTTCTTC
TRBV14	NA	TRBJ1-1	few	CASSQEILSITEAFF	TGTGCCAGCAGCCAAGAAATTCTTAGTATCACTGAAGCTTTCTTT
TRBV4-1	TRBD2	TRBJ2-7	few	CASSQDVSGTYEQYF	TGCGCCAGCAGCCAAGATGTAAGCGGGACCTACGAGCAGTACTTC
TRBV12-3/TRBV12-4	TRBD1	TRBJ1-4	few	CASSLVRGLNEKLFF	TGTGCCAGCAGTTTGGTCAGGGGGCTAAATGAAAAACTGTTTTTT
TRBV18	TRBD2	TRBJ2-5	NA	CASSPRRGLAGQETQYF	TGTGCCAGCTCACCACGTCGAGGACTAGCGGGACAAGAGACCCAGTACTTC
TRBV7-9	NA	TRBJ2-1	few	CASSRFDGGSYNEQFF	TGTGCCAGCAGTCGTTTCGACGGGGGCTCCTACAATGAGCAGTTCTTC
TRBV29-1	TRBD1	TRBJ2-5	many	CSVAQGGQETQYF	TGCAGCGTCGCACAGGGGGGCCAAGAGACCCAGTACTTC
TRBV5-1	NA	TRBJ1-2	few	CASSLAEYGYTF	TGCGCCAGCAGCTTGGCGGAATATGGCTACACCTTC
TRBV7-9	TRBD1	TRBJ2-5	NA	CASSLETGLVETQYF	TGTGCCAGCAGCTTAGAGACAGGGCTCGTGGAGACCCAGTACTTC
TRBV24-1	TRBD2	TRBJ2-1	NA	CATSDDASGRVNEQFF	TGTGCCACCAGTGATGATGCTAGCGGGAGGGTCAATGAGCAGTTCTTC
TRBV7-9	NA	TRBJ1-1	few	CASSLVGGSAFF	TGTGCCAGCAGCTTAGTAGGGGGATCAGCTTTCTTT
TRBV29-1	NA	TRBJ2-3	few	CSVALLYGGTDTQYF	TGCAGCGTTGCCCTGTTATATGGGGGCACAGATACGCAGTATTTT
TRBV20-1	TRBD2	TRBJ2-7	NA	CSARASDSGRLGEQYF	TGCAGTGCTAGAGCGTCAGATAGCGGGAGGCTGGGCGAGCAGTACTTC
TRBV5-5	NA	TRBJ2-1	NA	CASSLGGPDTNEQFF	TGTGCCAGCAGCTTGGGCGGGCCAGATACCAATGAGCAGTTCTTC
TRBV11-2	NA	TRBJ2-1	NA	CASSLEVWETGYNEQFF	TGTGCCAGCAGCTTAGAGGTCTGGGAGACGGGTTACAATGAGCAGTTCTTC
TRBV28	NA	TRBJ2-4	few	CASSQGRGNIQYF	TGTGCCAGCAGCCAGGGCAGGGGAAACATTCAGTACTTC
TRBV19	NA	TRBJ2-1	few	CASSMAGFSYNEQFF	TGTGCCAGTAGTATGGCAGGCTTCTCCTACAATGAGCAGTTCTTC
TRBV6-2/TRBV6-3	NA	TRBJ1-3	NA	CASNGALTGNTIYF	TGTGCCAGCAATGGAGCTCTAACTGGAAACACCATATATTTT
TRBV12-3/TRBV12-4	NA	TRBJ2-1	many	CASSLLGWEQFF	TGTGCCAGCAGTTTACTGGGTTGGGAGCAGTTCTTC
TRBV28	TRBD1	TRBJ2-1	NA	CASSLSQWVGGTGIRNEQFF	TGTGCCAGCAGTTTATCCCAATGGGTTGGCGGGACAGGGATAAGGAATGAGCAGTTCTTC